This entry features one TCR beta chain sequence. What it recognizes is unknown. TCRdb reanalysed the 5' RACE reads using MiXCR and keeps one entry per CDR3 protein. Here the sample spans about 890,000 distinct CDR3 sequences, roughly 12% being singletons. The data derive from a study of identical twins. Study results and caveats: Less excess twin sharing appeared in beta out-of-frame sequences. Within cord blood, abundant beta clonotypes carried fewer insertions, but memory repertoires showed no such trend. These conclusions were based on statistical analysis (cross-sectional, not following the same donors).

This sample was shared with a second study, whose subject was yellow fever vaccine responses in identical twins.

The sequence derives from a woman aged 18 to 35 in good health. The specimen sequenced was PBMCs.

CDR3 DNA sequence: TGTGCCAGCAATGGACAGGATCTATCGAAAAACAAACAGTACTTC. The encoded protein is CASNGQDLSKNKQYF. The chain couples TRBV28 to TRBJ2-4, with 7 bases aligning to TRBD1. Per germline, CDR1 MDHEN and CDR2 SYDVKM. J was trimmed by 13 bases and V by 7 bases; bases with no gene match: 19. CDR3 size: 15 residues.